The sequence of this T cell receptor (beta chain) was determined in a study of cytomegalovirus exposure and HLA in healthy donors. 13 Jbeta primers and 60 Vbeta primers were used for the PCR. Method: immunoSEQ multiplex PCR; TCRdb's copy keeps in-frame clones and lacks some. The profile shows 150,000 to 200,000 clones, around 80% of them singletons. About this clone: The antigen remains unidentified.

CDR3 length equals 17 residues. The germline V gene encodes CDR1 SGHAT and CDR2 FQNNGV. Trimming removed 5 bases from V and 3 bases from J; junction bases left unmatched: 6. Points from the study as a whole: Per a prior analysis, the majority of TCR beta V segments were productive roughly 87% or roughly 30% of the time.

This rearrangement joins TRBV11-2 to TRBJ2-3; 15 bases line up with TRBD2. The receptor comes from a woman aged 50 to 60 in good health and CMV-seronegative. Material for sequencing was PBMCs. CDR3 in amino acids: CASSGGLAGGSTDTQYF. CDR3 nucleotide sequence: TGTGCCAGCAGCGGGGGACTAGCGGGAGGCTCGACAGATACGCAGTATTTT.